Presented here are 29 T cell receptor beta chains from one specimen sequenced in a study of beta chain features in type 1 diabetes. Investigators reverse transcribed all isolated RNA, so they sequenced expressed TCRB transcripts. Clones were read by immunoSEQ multiplex PCR, and TCRdb kept only the in-frame ones, dropping some. The data show just over 150,000 clones, more than 9.5% seen once. Source material: central memory CD4+ T cells from blood. All receptors come from a man younger than 30 in good health.

The chain recombines TRBV2 with TRBJ1-4, with D tentatively TRBD1 (5 bases). CDR3 size: 13 residues. The germline gives CDR1 SNHLY, CDR2 FYNNEI. V was cut by 6 bases and J by 4 bases, with 9 bases left in between. CDR3 coding DNA: TGTGCCAGCAGGACAGCGTATAATGAAAAACTGTTTTTT. Translation gives CASRTAYNEKLFF.

This clone was seen a handful of times. The chain is built from TRBV7-2 and TRBJ1-3; TRBD1 aligns across 7 bases. CDR1 and CDR2 from the germline V gene are SGHTA and FQGNSA. V lost 2 bases, J lost 7 bases, and 8 bases stayed unmatched. The CDR3 has 15 amino acids. The chain's CDR3 is CASSLPVTGVNTIYF. CDR3 DNA sequence: TGTGCCAGCAGCTTACCCGTCACAGGGGTCAACACCATATATTTT.

V gene TRBV5-1 combines with J gene TRBJ2-7; 9 bases are a match to TRBD1. CDR3 length: 14 amino acids. The V gene's germline CDR1 is SGHRS and CDR2 YFSETQ. V shed 5 bases and J 5 bases; nucleotides not matched to a gene: 8. CDR3 residues: CASRRTGVADEQYF. CDR3 bases: TGCGCCAGCAGACGGACAGGGGTGGCCGACGAGCAGTACTTC.

The V and J genes are TRBV5-4 and TRBJ1-1; 8 bases are a match to TRBD1. The CDR3 consists of 15 residues. The trim removed 1 base at V and 5 bases at J, leaving 7 bases unmatched. CDR1 is SGHNT and CDR2 is YYREEE in the germline V gene (reference sequence). The CDR3 region is CASSLISGGETEAFF. CDR3 bases: TGTGCCAGCAGCTTGATATCAGGGGGCGAGACTGAAGCTTTCTTT. The full variable domain, in which reference TRBV5-4 and TRBJ1-1 provide the parts outside the CDR3, is ETGVTQSPTHLIKTRGQQVTLRCSSQSGHNTVSWYQQALGQGPQFIFQYYREEENGRGNFPPRFSGLQFPNYSSELNVNALELDDSALYLCASSLISGGETEAFFGQGTRLTVV.

This clone has only a few counts. No conserved phenylalanine or tryptophan ends this CDR3, so it is likely a read error. V usage is TRBV25-1 and J usage is TRBJ1-2, with D perhaps matching TRBD1 (5 bases). CDR1 is MGHDK and CDR2 is SYGVNS in the germline V gene. Deletions cut 1 base from V and 7 bases from J, with 13 bases between. The CDR3 is 14 residues long. The DNA for the CDR3 is TGTGCCAGCAGTGAATTTCGACGGGGCGGTGGCTACACCTGC. It translates to CASSEFRRGGGYTC.

CDR3: CASSLGAFGEAFF. In DNA, the CDR3 is TGTGCCAGCAGCTTAGGAGCGTTCGGTGAAGCTTTCTTT. This chain connects TRBV7-9 to TRBJ1-1; D is unresolved. This CDR3 region has 13 residues. Germline CDR1 SEHNR, CDR2 FQNEAQ (reference sequence). V gave up 1 base and J gave up 7 bases, with 10 bases separating them.

The sample holds a few counts of this clone. The V gene is TRBV7-9, the J gene TRBJ2-7, with 7 bases identical to TRBD2. The CDR3 loop spans 14 amino acids. The germline gives CDR1 SEHNR, CDR2 FQNEAQ (reference sequence). V shed 4 bases and J 4 bases; nucleotides not matched to a gene: 7. CDR3: CASSSSGGVYEQYF. CDR3 nucleotides: TGTGCCAGCAGCTCTAGCGGAGGCGTGTACGAGCAGTACTTC.

This clone was observed a handful of times. V and J are TRBV4-1 and TRBJ2-3; D not certain. The CDR3 spans 14 residues. Trimming pared 1 base from V and 0 bases from J, leaving 5 bases between. The germline V gene encodes CDR1 MGHRA and CDR2 YSYEKL. CDR3 in amino acids: CASSQGLSTDTQYF. The CDR3 coding sequence is TGCGCCAGCAGCCAAGGACTTAGCACAGATACGCAGTATTTT.

The V gene is TRBV7-2, the J gene TRBJ2-7, with D hard to call. Germline values: CDR1 SGHTA, CDR2 FQGNSA. This CDR3 has 13 amino acids. Trimming took 2 bases from V and 5 from J, leaving 10 bases between them. Here the CDR3 reads CASSLTLSDEQYF. CDR3 in DNA: TGTGCCAGCAGCTTAACCTTAAGCGACGAGCAGTACTTC.

This chain joins TRBV9 and TRBJ2-1; a possible D gene is TRBD2 (5 bases). Germline CDR1 SGDLS, CDR2 YYNGEE. This CDR3 has 15 amino acids. The V end was cut by 0 bases, the J end by 4 bases, with 11 bases between. The CDR3: CASSVDGNGYNEQFF. CDR3 sequence (DNA): TGTGCCAGCAGCGTAGACGGGAATGGTTACAATGAGCAGTTCTTC.

This clone was seen more than once but under ten times. The CDR3 loop is CAISESGGGDSPLHF. The CDR3 region has the DNA TGTGCCATCAGTGAGTCCGGAGGGGGGGATTCACCCCTCCACTTT. V gene TRBV10-3 combines with J gene TRBJ1-6, with a weak D call TRBD1 (6 bases). Per the germline V gene, CDR1 is ENHRY and CDR2 is SYGVKD. V shed 0 bases and J shed 8 bases, with 11 bases lying between them. The CDR3 totals 15 residues.

V gene TRBV2 combines with J gene TRBJ2-1, with 9 bases matching TRBD2. Trimming cost V 5 bases and J 5 bases; bases outside gene matches: 1. Germline V gene data show CDR1 as SNHLY and CDR2 as FYNNEI. The CDR3 has 13 amino acids. CDR3 DNA: TGTGCCAGCAGTAGACTAGCGGACAATGAGCAGTTCTTC. Translated: CASSRLADNEQFF.

The gene calls are TRBV29-1 and TRBJ1-2; the D gene is possibly TRBD1 (6 bases). The germline gives CDR1 SQVTM, CDR2 ANQGSEA. The V and J ends lost 2 bases and 5 bases respectively, with 15 bases between them. This CDR3 spans 14 amino acids. The CDR3 sequence: CSVETQGWVYGYTF. The CDR3 DNA follows: TGCAGCGTTGAAACACAGGGTTGGGTGTATGGCTACACCTTC.

This clone was found a few times. This chain connects TRBV6-1 to TRBJ2-6; 8 bases map to TRBD2. Germline lookup yields CDR1 MNHNS and CDR2 SASEGT. This CDR3 has 15 amino acids. The V segment lost 10 bases and the J segment 1 base; nucleotides outside the gene matches: 6. The CDR3 spells CAKSPGGSGANVLTF. The CDR3 region has the DNA TGTGCCAAAAGCCCGGGAGGGTCTGGGGCCAACGTCCTGACTTTC.

The rearrangement joins TRBV20-1 to TRBJ2-7; no reliable D call. The CDR3 runs 11 residues. Trimming cost V 5 bases and J 3 bases, with 8 bases left between them. Germline V lookup: CDR1 DFQATT, CDR2 SNEGSKA (reference sequence). Here the CDR3 reads CSAWTGYEQYF. CDR3 in DNA: TGCAGTGCTTGGACGGGCTACGAGCAGTACTTC.

CDR3 region: CASSLGRHSGANVLTF. In nucleotides, the CDR3 is TGTGCCAGCAGCTTAGGCCGGCACTCTGGGGCCAACGTCCTGACTTTC. The gene calls are TRBV5-7 and TRBJ2-6; no definite D call. TRBV5-7 is known as an ORF, though its function is uncertain. The V and J ends lost 2 bases and 0 bases respectively, with 9 bases between them. The CDR3 is 16 residues long.

V gene TRBV27 combines with J gene TRBJ1-2, with TRBD1 matching 9 bases. CDR1 is MNHEY and CDR2 is SMNVEV in the germline V gene (reference sequence). Germline trimming cut 3 bases from V and 5 bases from J; bases unmatched to any gene: 4. The CDR3 loop spans 14 amino acids. CDR3 loop: CASSLADRGYGYTF. Written as DNA, the CDR3 is TGTGCCAGCAGTTTGGCCGACAGGGGGTATGGCTACACCTTC.

The rearrangement uses TRBV28 and TRBJ1-6, with 12 bases lining up with TRBD1. This CDR3 contains 14 residues. Germline CDR1 is MDHEN and CDR2 is SYDVKM. V gave up 8 bases and J gave up 5 bases; unmatched junction bases: 1. The CDR3 loop is CASGDRGHNSPLHF. The CDR3 bases are TGTGCCAGCGGGGACAGGGGGCATAATTCACCCCTCCACTTT.

The chain links TRBV30 to TRBJ1-2, with D maybe TRBD1 (6 bases). V was pared by 4 bases and J by 7 bases, with 10 bases between. The CDR3 totals 11 residues. Germline V CDR1 and CDR2: GTSNPN, SVGIG (reference sequence). The CDR3 protein is CAWTGAGGYTF. For the CDR3, the DNA is TGTGCCTGGACAGGGGCCGGTGGCTACACCTTC.

This rearrangement joins TRBV18 to TRBJ1-2, with D tentatively TRBD1 (5 bases). The CDR3 runs to 13 residues. Trimming took off 3 bases at V and 7 bases at J, with 12 bases between the two ends. From germline, CDR1 is KGHSH and CDR2 LQKENI. The CDR3 spells CASSPGRQGGYTF. The CDR3 DNA is TGTGCCAGCTCACCGGGCAGGCAGGGTGGCTACACCTTC.

This clone was detected only a few times. The CDR3 region is CASSLEFLRETNEQFF. The CDR3, as DNA: TGTGCCAGCAGTTTAGAGTTCCTGCGGGAGACGAATGAGCAGTTCTTC. The chain links TRBV27 to TRBJ2-1, with 7 bases fitting TRBD2. Germline V gene sequence: CDR1 MNHEY, CDR2 SMNVEV (reference sequence). The CDR3 covers 16 residues. Unmatched junction bases numbered 11, after V lost 2 bases and J lost 7 bases.

This clone turned up a few times. V and J are TRBV4-1 and TRBJ1-4; 7 nucleotides agree with TRBD1. Germline assignment: CDR1 MGHRA and CDR2 YSYEKL. The CDR3 sequence is 14 residues long. Trimming cost V 4 bases and J 7 bases; bases outside gene matches: 6. For the CDR3, the DNA is TGCGCCAGCAGCCTGCAGGGACAGTCTGAAAAACTGTTTTTT. This sequence encodes CASSLQGQSEKLFF.

In this sample, this clone turned up a few times. The chain recombines TRBV19 with TRBJ2-7; possible D gene TRBD2, 6 bases. Trimming took off 1 base at V and 6 bases at J, with 13 bases between the two ends. CDR3 length equals 14 residues. Germline V gene sequence: CDR1 LNHDA, CDR2 SQIVND (reference sequence). The CDR3 region is CASSIGSTSREQYF. The CDR3 nucleotides read TGTGCCAGTAGTATAGGCTCGACTAGTCGCGAGCAGTACTTC. The entire variable domain, with the rest obtained from reference TRBV19 and TRBJ2-7, is as follows: DGGITQSPKYLFRKEGQNVTLSCEQNLNHDAMYWYRQDPGQGLRLIYYSQIVNDFQKGDIAEGYSVSREKKESFPLTVTSAQKNPTAFYLCASSIGSTSREQYFGPGTRLTVT.

The chain recombines TRBV7-2 with TRBJ2-7; 10 nucleotides align to TRBD1. Trimming at V came to 0 bases and at J to 5 bases, leaving 4 bases not matched to a gene. This CDR3 contains 15 residues. Germline CDR1 SGHTA, CDR2 FQGNSA. CDR3 nucleotide sequence: TGTGCCAGCAGCTTAGCGACAGGGGGCTTCAACGAGCAGTACTTC. Encoded protein: CASSLATGGFNEQYF.

In this sample, this clone turned up a few times. The gene calls are TRBV7-3 and TRBJ2-2, with 9 bases that match TRBD1. CDR3 length: 16 amino acids. V lost 0 bases and J lost 3; bases outside the gene matches: 2. The V gene's germline CDR1 is SGHTA and CDR2 FQGTGA. The CDR3 bases are TGTGCCAGCAGCTTAACCCGGGACAGGGACACCGGGGAGCTGTTTTTT. Protein sequence: CASSLTRDRDTGELFF. Based on the CDR3 plus reference TRBV7-3 and TRBJ2-2, the full variable domain is GAGVSQTPSNKVTEKGKYVELRCDPISGHTALYWYRQSLGQGPEFLIYFQGTGAADDSGLPNDRFFAVRPEGSVSTLKIQRTERGDSAVYLCASSLTRDRDTGELFFGEGSRLTVL.

This clone was seen a handful of times. The V gene is TRBV18, the J gene TRBJ1-6, with D uncertain. The CDR3 is 15 amino acids. CDR1 and CDR2 from the germline V gene are KGHSH and LQKENI. V lost 2 bases and J lost 5, with 10 bases in between. In DNA form, the CDR3 reads TGTGCCAGCTCACCAGGGGTAGGCCATAATTCACCCCTCCACTTT. It specifies CASSPGVGHNSPLHF.

This chain links TRBV6-1 with TRBJ2-5; 12 bases align to TRBD2. Germline values: CDR1 MNHNS, CDR2 SASEGT. The J segment lost 1 base and the V segment lost 4 bases, leaving 4 bases of the junction unmatched. The CDR3 is 16 amino acids. In DNA, the CDR3 is TGTGCCAGCAGTGCCCCACTAGCGGGGGGCCAAGAGACCCAGTACTTC. Translated: CASSAPLAGGQETQYF.

The chain joins TRBV4-1 to TRBJ1-2; 8 bases agree with TRBD1. Germline-derived CDR1 and CDR2 are MGHRA and YSYEKL. The V and J ends lost 0 bases and 3 bases, in that order; junction bases with no gene match: 3. This CDR3 has 15 amino acids. The CDR3 here is CASSQEGQVDYGYTF. CDR3 bases: TGCGCCAGCAGCCAAGAGGGACAGGTCGACTATGGCTACACCTTC.

This clone has ten or more counts. This rearrangement joins TRBV7-2 to TRBJ2-5; D possibly corresponds to TRBD1 (5 bases). CDR1 SGHTA and CDR2 FQGNSA come from the germline V gene. V lost 0 bases to trimming and J lost 3 bases, with 11 bases between them. The CDR3 sequence is 15 residues long. CDR3 amino acids: CASSLADRDKETQYF. The CDR3 coding sequence is TGTGCCAGCAGCTTAGCTGACAGAGATAAAGAGACCCAGTACTTC.